Presented here are 17 T cell receptor beta chains from one specimen sequenced in a study of T-cell reconstitution after alpha-beta-depleted transplantation in children. It was with unique molecular identifiers that the TCRbeta library was prepared. MiXCR, applied by TCRdb to the PCR reads, yields one record per CDR3 protein. Seen here are around 440,000 distinct CDR3 sequences, 10% observed once, and the top ten hold 2% to 2.5%. Sequenced here: PBMCs, sampled before TCRalphabeta/CD19-depleted stem cell transplant. These receptors all stem from a child aged 2 to 15 with inherited bone marrow failure, due to receive a stem cell transplant.

In its sample, this clonotype was seen many times. The rearrangement uses TRBV29-1 and TRBJ2-7, with 7 nucleotides matching TRBD1. CDR1 SQVTM and CDR2 ANQGSEA come from the germline V gene. V shed 7 bases, J shed 0 bases, and the junction held 3 bases outside the gene matches. The CDR3 runs to 12 residues. The CDR3 DNA reads TGCAGCGCCGGGACAGACTCCTACGAGCAGTACTTC. Its protein product is CSAGTDSYEQYF.

This clonotype has ten or more counts. Here the CDR3 reads CASSRRENSYEQYF. CDR3 nucleotides: TGTGCCAGCAGTAGGCGGGAGAACTCCTACGAGCAGTACTTC. This sequence joins TRBV2 and TRBJ2-7; TRBD2 matches 7 bases. The length of the CDR3 is 14 residues. Losses at the gene ends were 5 bases for V and 0 bases for J; bases not matched to a gene: 4. Germline V gives CDR1 SNHLY, CDR2 FYNNEI.

This clonotype was observed at least ten times. This chain connects TRBV15 to TRBJ2-1, with no clear D. This CDR3 contains 12 residues. The germline V gene has CDR1 LNHNV and CDR2 YYDKDF (reference sequence). V was trimmed by 3 bases and J by 9 bases, leaving 9 bases between them. The CDR3 loop reads CATSRVESEQFF. The CDR3 DNA follows: TGTGCCACCAGCAGGGTCGAATCTGAGCAGTTCTTC.

This clonotype appeared a few times. V is TRBV11-2 and J is TRBJ2-1; 8 nucleotides match TRBD2. This CDR3 has 16 amino acids. Germline-derived CDR1 and CDR2 are SGHAT and FQNNGV. The V segment lost 4 bases and the J segment 7 bases; nucleotides outside the gene matches: 12. The chain's CDR3 is CASSSSGTSVWNEQFF. The CDR3 nucleotides read TGTGCCAGCAGCTCCTCCGGGACTAGTGTTTGGAATGAGCAGTTCTTC.

This clonotype was seen repeatedly, ten times or more. J is TRBJ2-7 and V is TRBV28, with 10 bases lining up with TRBD1. Germline values: CDR1 MDHEN, CDR2 SYDVKM. The V gene end was trimmed by 6 bases and the J gene end by 7 bases; junction bases not matched to a gene: 12. The CDR3 runs 15 residues. CDR3 nucleotides: TGTGCCAGCAGATTTGTTGGACAGGGGGTTCGAGAGCAGTACTTC. Translation gives CASRFVGQGVREQYF.

This clonotype was recorded at least ten times. The rearrangement joins TRBV12-3 or TRBV12-4 to TRBJ1-1; a weak D match, TRBD1 (5 bases). The V end was cut by 6 bases, the J end by 11 bases, with 13 bases between. This CDR3 is 11 amino acids long. The CDR3 protein is CASSLPGEAFF. The CDR3 DNA follows: TGTGCCAGCAGCCTTCCGGGGGAGGCTTTCTTT.

This clonotype was seen at least ten times. The chain links TRBV29-1 to TRBJ2-5; possibly TRBD1 for D (5 bases). This CDR3 spans 13 amino acids. Germline CDR1 is SQVTM and CDR2 is ANQGSEA. V dropped 6 bases and J dropped 0 bases, with 11 bases sitting between them. The CDR3: CSVYDSNQETQYF. The CDR3 region has the DNA TGCAGCGTATATGACAGCAACCAAGAGACCCAGTACTTC.

This clonotype occurred many times. V usage is TRBV20-1 and J usage is TRBJ1-4; weak D call: TRBD1 (6 bases). Germline V gene lookup returns CDR1 DFQATT and CDR2 SNEGSKA (reference sequence). This CDR3 comprises 14 residues. The ends were cut back, 1 base at V and 7 bases at J, with 13 bases in the middle. The CDR3 here is CSARVGGGSEKLFF. CDR3 bases: TGCAGTGCTAGAGTAGGAGGGGGAAGTGAAAAACTGTTTTTT.

This clonotype was seen at least ten times. This chain joins TRBV4-3 and TRBJ2-1; TRBD2 aligns across 7 bases. Germline V gene data show CDR1 as LGHNA and CDR2 as YSLEER. V was pared by 0 bases and J by 2 bases, with 13 bases of the junction left unmatched. This CDR3 is 19 amino acids long. DNA for the CDR3: TGCGCCAGCAGCCAAGATCCCCCGGTTTCGAGCGGGACCTACAATGAGCAGTTCTTC. Translation gives CASSQDPPVSSGTYNEQFF.

This clonotype occurred many times. The V call is TRBV20-1, the J call TRBJ2-7; the match to TRBD1 covers 7 bases. The V and J ends lost 6 bases and 4 bases, in that order; junction bases with no gene match: 3. Germline CDR1 reads DFQATT; CDR2 reads SNEGSKA (reference sequence). The CDR3 sequence is 11 residues long. In DNA, the CDR3 is TGCAGTGCACACAGGGGTTACGAGCAGTACTTC. As protein: CSAHRGYEQYF.

This clonotype turned up a few times. This rearrangement joins TRBV5-1 to TRBJ2-2; the match to TRBD2 covers 7 bases. This CDR3 comprises 13 residues. Germline V gene data show CDR1 as SGHRS and CDR2 as YFSETQ. J was trimmed by 9 bases and V by 7 bases; bases with no gene match: 9. The CDR3 DNA sequence: TGCGCCAGCTCCCGGGGGGATTACAGGGAGCTGTTTTTT. This codes for CASSRGDYRELFF. Filled out from reference TRBV5-1 and TRBJ2-2, the complete variable domain reads KAGVTQTPRYLIKTRGQQVTLSCSPISGHRSVSWYQQTPGQGLQFLFEYFSETQRNKGNFPGRFSGRQFSNSRSEMNVSTLELGDSALYLCASSRGDYRELFFGEGSRLTVL.

This clonotype was observed at least ten times. This chain joins TRBV7-8 and TRBJ1-3, with D unclear. Trimming removed 5 bases from V and 4 bases from J, with 15 bases in between. This CDR3 region has 15 residues. The germline CDR1 and CDR2 sequences are SGHVS and FQNEAQ. The CDR3 DNA follows: TGTGCCAGCAGCCTCGCCGGGAGATTAGGAAACACCATATATTTT. Encoded protein: CASSLAGRLGNTIYF.

The chain joins TRBV20-1 to TRBJ2-2; D perhaps matches TRBD2 (5 bases). Germline lookup yields CDR1 DFQATT and CDR2 SNEGSKA (reference sequence). CDR3 length: 14 residues. The V gene lost 7 bases and the J gene lost 6 bases, with 18 bases spanning the gap. The DNA of the CDR3 is TGCAGTGTCAAGGAGGTCGGCCAGGCCGGGGAGCTGTTTTTT. It encodes CSVKEVGQAGELFF.

The table lists this clonotype with many counts. The rearrangement uses TRBV6-1 and TRBJ1-1, with 10 positions matching TRBD1. Germline CDR1 and CDR2: MNHNS and SASEGT. The CDR3 is made up of 14 amino acids. Trimming took 7 bases from V and 0 from J; bases not matched to a gene: 2. This CDR3 reads CASTGTGVNTEAFF. DNA for the CDR3: TGTGCCAGCACGGGGACAGGGGTGAACACTGAAGCTTTCTTT.

The chain has TRBV4-1 and TRBJ1-5; D remains unclear. The length of the CDR3 is 15 residues. Germline CDR1 is MGHRA and CDR2 is YSYEKL. Trimming took 6 bases from V and 7 from J, leaving 19 bases between them. CDR3 sequence (DNA): TGCGCCAGCAGTCCCCTATATCGAGGGAGACAGCCCCAGCATTTT. It is translated as CASSPLYRGRQPQHF.

This clonotype was observed many times. The chain employs TRBV29-1 and TRBJ2-2, with D maybe TRBD2 (7 bases). Deletions cut 6 bases from V and 9 bases from J, with 29 bases between. Germline CDR1 SQVTM, CDR2 ANQGSEA. The CDR3 is 17 amino acids. As DNA, the CDR3 is TGCAGCGTGGGGGGACCGGGGAGGGACACCAGTACCCGGGAGCTGTTTTTT. This gives the protein CSVGGPGRDTSTRELFF.

This clonotype was observed a few times. The V call is TRBV2, the J call TRBJ2-1; no firm D call. From germline, CDR1 is SNHLY and CDR2 FYNNEI. V was cut by 4 bases and J by 0 bases, with 7 bases left in between. This CDR3 region has 14 residues. The CDR3 region is CASSGVSSYNEQFF. CDR3 sequence (DNA): TGTGCCAGCAGTGGCGTTAGCTCCTACAATGAGCAGTTCTTC.